This T cell receptor beta chain was sequenced during a study of blood T cell repertoires in COVID-19. Across the whole study: Material from acute and convalescent COVID-19 was sourced from the United States, Italy and Spain. In each case, the material was cDNA or gDNA derived from T cells, B-cell-depleted T cells, or PBMCs.

The V segment lost 4 bases and the J segment 5 bases; nucleotides outside the gene matches: 7. This CDR3 has 14 residues. CDR1 SGHKS and CDR2 YYEKEE come from the germline V gene (reference sequence). Measured with immunoSEQ multiplex PCR; TCRdb has only the in-frame clones, and not every one. This sample has approximately 50,000 clones, with approximately 91% found just once. Only one count was recorded for this clone. The V call is TRBV5-5, the J call TRBJ1-1, with 8 nucleotides matching TRBD1. Sample: peripheral blood. This receptor was obtained from a human donor in a cohort sampled during active COVID-19. The CDR3 bases are TGTGCCAGCAGCGGAAGACAGGGGCGGACTGAAGCTTTCTTT. Translation: CASSGRQGRTEAFF.